The entry below describes one T cell receptor (beta chain). Its antigen remains unidentified. The PCR made use of 60 Vbeta and 13 Jbeta primers. The repertoire was sequenced with immunoSEQ multiplex PCR; TCRdb's copy has only in-frame clones and lacks some. The sample holds 60,000 to 90,000 clones, around 70% seen once. J lost 10 bases, V lost 3 bases, and 6 bases had no gene match. This CDR3 comprises 14 residues. Per germline, CDR1 SGHNT and CDR2 YYREEE (reference sequence). The data were taken from a study of cytomegalovirus exposure and HLA in healthy donors. General study findings and limits: By a later analysis, the bulk of CMV-associated TCR beta chains appeared HLA-restricted.

The chain has TRBV5-4 and TRBJ1-6; TRBD1 matches 8 bases. This receptor was taken from a man between 35 and 55 years old in good health and CMV-seropositive. Sequences were obtained from PBMCs. CDR3 residues: CASSSGQGYSPLHF. DNA of the CDR3: TGTGCCAGCAGCTCCGGACAGGGTTACTCACCCCTCCACTTT.